This T cell receptor (beta chain) was sequenced for a study of cytomegalovirus exposure and HLA in healthy donors. There are 14 residues in the CDR3. Per the germline V gene, CDR1 is LNHNV and CDR2 is YYDKDF (reference sequence). V dropped 3 bases and J dropped 6 bases, with 15 bases sitting between them. The PCR made use of 60 Vbeta and 13 Jbeta primers. The data were produced by immunoSEQ multiplex PCR, yet TCRdb's version contains in-frame clones alone and is incomplete. The data contain approximately 200,000 clones, 70% to 80% of them singletons. V gene TRBV15 combines with J gene TRBJ2-7; the D gene is possibly TRBD2 (6 bases). This TCR was sampled from a man aged 25 to 40 in good health and CMV-seronegative. The sample consisted of PBMCs. The CDR3 is CATSRGGGLPEQYF. CDR3 nucleotide sequence: TGTGCCACCAGCAGGGGGGGAGGACTTCCCGAGCAGTACTTC. The whole variable domain, filled in from reference TRBV15 and TRBJ2-7, reads DAMVIQNPRYQVTQFGKPVTLSCSQTLNHNVMYWYQQKSSQAPKLLFHYYDKDFNNEADTPDNFQSRRPNTSFCFLDIRSPGLGDTAMYLCATSRGGGLPEQYFGPGTRLTVT.